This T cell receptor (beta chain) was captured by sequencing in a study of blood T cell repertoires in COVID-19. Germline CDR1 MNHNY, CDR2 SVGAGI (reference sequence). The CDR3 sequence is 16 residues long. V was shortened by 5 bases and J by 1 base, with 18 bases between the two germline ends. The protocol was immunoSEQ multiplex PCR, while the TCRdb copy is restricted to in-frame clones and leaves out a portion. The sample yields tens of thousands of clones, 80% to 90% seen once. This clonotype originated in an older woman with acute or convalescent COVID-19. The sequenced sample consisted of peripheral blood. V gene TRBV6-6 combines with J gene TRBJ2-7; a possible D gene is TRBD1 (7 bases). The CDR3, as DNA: TGTGCCAGCAGTACCCAGCGACAGGGAGGTTCCTACGAGCAGTACTTC. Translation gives CASSTQRQGGSYEQYF.